Listed below are T cell receptor beta chains from one sample, sequenced in a study of shared clonotypes between healthy human individuals. TCRdb keeps only in-frame clones here, not all; method: immunoSEQ multiplex PCR. Of hundreds of thousands of clones detected, about 96% appear once; the ten largest clones hold approximately 0.1%. The material sequenced was naive CD8+ T cells sorted from blood. These receptor sequences come from a young woman in good health. Both conserved end residues are trimmed from each CDR3. Fields, in order: D gene, V gene, CDR3 protein. The D gene is left open where the match is weak.

D gene: -
V gene: TRBV27
CDR3 protein: ASRLRADTQY

D gene: -
V gene: TRBV7-7
CDR3 protein: ASSEQPANPGELF

D gene: TRBD1
V gene: TRBV10-1
CDR3 protein: ASRLDRVHF

D gene: TRBD2
V gene: TRBV6-5
CDR3 protein: ASSYAGDSNEQF

D gene: TRBD2
V gene: TRBV5-1
CDR3 protein: ASSYSTSGRDEQY

D gene: -
V gene: TRBV4-1
CDR3 protein: ASSQDPGTYTDTQY

D gene: -
V gene: TRBV5-8
CDR3 protein: ASSFVGVWPDTQY

D gene: -
V gene: TRBV7-9
CDR3 protein: ASSSWTENTEAF

D gene: -
V gene: TRBV19
CDR3 protein: ASSIDAVLGTEAF

D gene: -
V gene: TRBV4-2
CDR3 protein: ASSHPPPVNEQF

D gene: -
V gene: TRBV27
CDR3 protein: ASSLKIPPSTDTQY

D gene: TRBD1
V gene: TRBV7-9
CDR3 protein: ASSLVTDRGREQY

D gene: -
V gene: TRBV27
CDR3 protein: ASSLGSGAPGELF

D gene: TRBD1
V gene: TRBV7-9
CDR3 protein: ASSLWTGSSYEQY

D gene: TRBD2
V gene: TRBV29-1
CDR3 protein: SASGRRTDTQY

D gene: TRBD2
V gene: TRBV4-1
CDR3 protein: ASSQSDSGRVTGELF

D gene: TRBD1
V gene: TRBV2
CDR3 protein: ASSVHRDRGYVEQY

D gene: -
V gene: TRBV27
CDR3 protein: ASSLNPWQGNSYNEQF

D gene: -
V gene: TRBV27
CDR3 protein: ASSLFAGPYEQY

D gene: -
V gene: TRBV7-9
CDR3 protein: ASSPGKNVAF

D gene: TRBD2
V gene: TRBV7-8
CDR3 protein: ASSSGTPTEQY

D gene: -
V gene: TRBV6-5
CDR3 protein: ASSYRAGY

D gene: -
V gene: TRBV27
CDR3 protein: ASSLLGGANVLT

D gene: TRBD2
V gene: TRBV7-6
CDR3 protein: ASSLAGGTYEQY

D gene: TRBD1
V gene: TRBV5-1
CDR3 protein: ASSLAQGADEQY

D gene: -
V gene: TRBV27
CDR3 protein: ASSSSYEQY

D gene: -
V gene: TRBV5-6
CDR3 protein: ASSSTGIQETQY

D gene: -
V gene: TRBV2
CDR3 protein: ASSGRDQNYEQY

D gene: -
V gene: TRBV5-4
CDR3 protein: ASSLGAGEQY

D gene: -
V gene: TRBV29-1
CDR3 protein: SVEGDTNTEAF

D gene: TRBD1
V gene: TRBV30
CDR3 protein: AWNRGQGADTQY

D gene: TRBD2
V gene: TRBV7-2
CDR3 protein: ASSLWTSSTDTQY

D gene: -
V gene: TRBV28
CDR3 protein: ASSEGYSNQPQH

D gene: -
V gene: TRBV9
CDR3 protein: ASSLRSGYQETQY

D gene: TRBD1
V gene: TRBV27
CDR3 protein: ASSYGQGYNEQF

D gene: TRBD2
V gene: TRBV13
CDR3 protein: ASSPGTSGSYEQY

D gene: TRBD1
V gene: TRBV18
CDR3 protein: ASSPRKTGGDYEQY

D gene: -
V gene: TRBV2
CDR3 protein: ASSSGTRSYNEQF

D gene: TRBD2
V gene: TRBV7-9
CDR3 protein: ASSLALAGYNEQF

D gene: -
V gene: TRBV19
CDR3 protein: ASSIGSDEAF

D gene: -
V gene: TRBV29-1
CDR3 protein: SVPRNTEAF

D gene: -
V gene: TRBV19
CDR3 protein: ASSIGTQPQH

D gene: -
V gene: TRBV28
CDR3 protein: ASSPRGGQLF

D gene: -
V gene: TRBV20-1
CDR3 protein: SARLGRELF